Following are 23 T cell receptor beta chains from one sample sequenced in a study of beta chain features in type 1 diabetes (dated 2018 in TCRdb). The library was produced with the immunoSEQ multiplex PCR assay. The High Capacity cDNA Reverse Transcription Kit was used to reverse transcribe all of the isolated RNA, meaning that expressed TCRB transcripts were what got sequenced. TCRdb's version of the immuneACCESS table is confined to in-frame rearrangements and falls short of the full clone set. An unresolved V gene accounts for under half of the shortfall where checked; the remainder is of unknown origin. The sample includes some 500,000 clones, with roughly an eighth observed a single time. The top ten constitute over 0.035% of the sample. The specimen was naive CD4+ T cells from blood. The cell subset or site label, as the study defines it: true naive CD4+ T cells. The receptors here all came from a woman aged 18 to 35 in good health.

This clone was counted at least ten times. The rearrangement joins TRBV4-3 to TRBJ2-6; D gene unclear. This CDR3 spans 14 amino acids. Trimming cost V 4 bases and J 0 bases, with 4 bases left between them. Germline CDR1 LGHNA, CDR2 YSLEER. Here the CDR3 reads CASSRNSGANVLTF. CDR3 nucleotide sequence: TGCGCCAGCAGCCGCAACTCTGGGGCCAACGTCCTGACTTTC.

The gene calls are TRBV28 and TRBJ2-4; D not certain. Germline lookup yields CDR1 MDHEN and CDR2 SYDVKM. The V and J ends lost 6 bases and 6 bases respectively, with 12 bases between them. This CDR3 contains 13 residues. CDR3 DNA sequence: TGTGCCAGCAGCACACCTACAAGAAACATTCAGTACTTC. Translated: CASSTPTRNIQYF.

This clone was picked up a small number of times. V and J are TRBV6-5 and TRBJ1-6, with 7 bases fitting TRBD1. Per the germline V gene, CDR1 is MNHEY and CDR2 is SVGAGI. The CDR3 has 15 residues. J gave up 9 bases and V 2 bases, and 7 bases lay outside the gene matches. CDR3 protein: CASSYLSAGGSPLHF. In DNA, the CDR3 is TGTGCCAGCAGTTACCTATCCGCAGGGGGTTCACCCCTCCACTTT.

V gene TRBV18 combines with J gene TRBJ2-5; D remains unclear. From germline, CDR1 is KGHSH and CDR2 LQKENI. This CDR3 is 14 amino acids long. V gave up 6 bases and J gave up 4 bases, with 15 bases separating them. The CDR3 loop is CASSPVPLGETQYF. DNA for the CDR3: TGTGCCAGCTCGCCAGTCCCCTTGGGAGAGACCCAGTACTTC.

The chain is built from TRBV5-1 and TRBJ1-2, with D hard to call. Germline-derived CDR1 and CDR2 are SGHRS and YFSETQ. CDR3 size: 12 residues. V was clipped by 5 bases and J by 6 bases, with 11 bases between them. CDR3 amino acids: CASSYNSDGYTF. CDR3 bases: TGCGCCAGCAGTTACAACAGTGATGGCTACACCTTC.

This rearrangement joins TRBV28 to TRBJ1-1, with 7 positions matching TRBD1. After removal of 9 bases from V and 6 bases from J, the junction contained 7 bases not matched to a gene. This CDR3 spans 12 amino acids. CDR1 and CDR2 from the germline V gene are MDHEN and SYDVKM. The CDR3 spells CASLEQGPEAFF. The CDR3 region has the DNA TGTGCCAGTTTAGAACAGGGGCCTGAAGCTTTCTTT.

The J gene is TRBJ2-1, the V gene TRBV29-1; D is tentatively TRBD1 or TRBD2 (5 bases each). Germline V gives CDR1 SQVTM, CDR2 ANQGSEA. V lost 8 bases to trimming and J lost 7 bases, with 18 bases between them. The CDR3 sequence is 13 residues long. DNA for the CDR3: TGCAGCACCGGACACCAGCCGGGGAATGAGCAGTTCTTC. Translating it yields CSTGHQPGNEQFF.

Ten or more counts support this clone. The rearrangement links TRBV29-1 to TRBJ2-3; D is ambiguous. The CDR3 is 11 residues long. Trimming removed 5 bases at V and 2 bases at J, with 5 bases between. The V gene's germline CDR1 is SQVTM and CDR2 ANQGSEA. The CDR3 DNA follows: TGCAGCGTTTCCGACACAGATACGCAGTATTTT. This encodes CSVSDTDTQYF.

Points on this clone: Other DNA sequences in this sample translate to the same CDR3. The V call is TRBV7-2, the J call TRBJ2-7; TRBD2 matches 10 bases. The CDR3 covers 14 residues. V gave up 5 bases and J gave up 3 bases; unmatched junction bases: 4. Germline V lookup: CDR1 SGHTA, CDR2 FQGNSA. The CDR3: CASSPRLAGYEQYF. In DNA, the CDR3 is TGTGCCAGCAGCCCCAGACTAGCGGGCTACGAGCAGTACTTC.

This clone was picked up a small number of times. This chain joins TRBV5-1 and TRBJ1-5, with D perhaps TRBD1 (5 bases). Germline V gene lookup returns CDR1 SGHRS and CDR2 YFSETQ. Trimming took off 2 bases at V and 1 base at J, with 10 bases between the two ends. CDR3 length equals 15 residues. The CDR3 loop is CASSFTSGSNQPQHF. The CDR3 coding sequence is TGCGCCAGCAGCTTTACGTCAGGGAGCAATCAGCCCCAGCATTTT.

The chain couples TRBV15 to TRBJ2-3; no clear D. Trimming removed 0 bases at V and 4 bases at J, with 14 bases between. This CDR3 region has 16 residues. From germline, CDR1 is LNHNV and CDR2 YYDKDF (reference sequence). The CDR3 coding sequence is TGTGCCACCAGCAGAGATACGGGCAGTAGCCCAGATACGCAGTATTTT. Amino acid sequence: CATSRDTGSSPDTQYF.

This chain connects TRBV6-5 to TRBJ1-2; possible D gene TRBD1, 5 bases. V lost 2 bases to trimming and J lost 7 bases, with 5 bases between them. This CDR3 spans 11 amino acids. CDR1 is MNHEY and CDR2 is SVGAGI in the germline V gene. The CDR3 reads CASSYRGGYTF. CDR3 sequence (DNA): TGTGCCAGCAGTTACAGGGGTGGCTACACCTTC.

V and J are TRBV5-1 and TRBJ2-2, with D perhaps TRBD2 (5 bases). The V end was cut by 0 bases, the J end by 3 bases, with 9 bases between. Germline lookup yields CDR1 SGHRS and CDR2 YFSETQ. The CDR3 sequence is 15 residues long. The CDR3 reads CASSLAGFDTGELFF. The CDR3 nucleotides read TGCGCCAGCAGCTTGGCGGGGTTCGACACCGGGGAGCTGTTTTTT.

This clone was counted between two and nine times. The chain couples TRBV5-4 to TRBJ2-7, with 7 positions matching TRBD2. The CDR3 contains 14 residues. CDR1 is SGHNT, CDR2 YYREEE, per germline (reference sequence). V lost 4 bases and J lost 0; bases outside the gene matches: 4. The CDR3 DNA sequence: TGTGCCAGCAGCGAAACTAGCGTCTCCTACGAGCAGTACTTC. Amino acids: CASSETSVSYEQYF.

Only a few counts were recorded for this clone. CDR3 nucleotides: TGTGCCAGCAGTGTACGACAGGCTATCACCGGGGAGCTGTTTTTT. Translated, it gives CASSVRQAITGELFF. V gene TRBV6-1 combines with J gene TRBJ2-2; a weak D match, TRBD1 (6 bases). The V gene's germline CDR1 is MNHNS and CDR2 SASEGT. The ends were cut back, 4 bases at V and 4 bases at J, with 13 bases in the middle. The CDR3 has 15 residues.

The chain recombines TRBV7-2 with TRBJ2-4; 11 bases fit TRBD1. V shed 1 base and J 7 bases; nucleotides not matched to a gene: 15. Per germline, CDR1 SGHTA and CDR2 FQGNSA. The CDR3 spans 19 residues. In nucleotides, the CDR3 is TGTGCCAGCAGCTTAGTGAGGACAGGGGGCGCGGGAGCGCGGAACATTCAGTACTTC. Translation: CASSLVRTGGAGARNIQYF.

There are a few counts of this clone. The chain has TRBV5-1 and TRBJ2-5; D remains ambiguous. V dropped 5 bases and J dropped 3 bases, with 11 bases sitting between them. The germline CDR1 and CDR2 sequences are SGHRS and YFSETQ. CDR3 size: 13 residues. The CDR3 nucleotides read TGCGCCAGCAGTCGGACCTCAAAAGAGACCCAGTACTTC. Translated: CASSRTSKETQYF.

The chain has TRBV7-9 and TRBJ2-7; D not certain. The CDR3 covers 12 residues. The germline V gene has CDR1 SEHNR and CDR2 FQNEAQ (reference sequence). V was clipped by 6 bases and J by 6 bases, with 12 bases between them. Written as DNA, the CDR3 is TGTGCCAGCAGTCCCACAAATACCGAGCAGTACTTC. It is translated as CASSPTNTEQYF. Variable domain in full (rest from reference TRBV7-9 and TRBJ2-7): DTGVSQNPRHKITKRGQNVTFRCDPISEHNRLYWYRQTLGQGPEFLTYFQNEAQLEKSRLLSDRFSAERPKGSFSTLEIQRTEQGDSAMYLCASSPTNTEQYFGPGTRLTVT.

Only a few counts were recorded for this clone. The CDR3 sequence is CASSAGNTGELFF. The CDR3 nucleotides are TGTGCCAGCAGCGCCGGTAACACCGGGGAGCTGTTTTTT. The chain joins TRBV28 to TRBJ2-2, with D unresolved. Germline CDR1 and CDR2: MDHEN and SYDVKM. The CDR3 consists of 13 residues. V gave up 6 bases and J gave up 2 bases, with 7 bases separating them. Full variable domain (remainder filled in from reference TRBV28 and TRBJ2-2): DVKVTQSSRYLVKRTGEKVFLECVQDMDHENMFWYRQDPGLGLRLIYFSYDVKMKEKGDIPEGYSVSREKKERFSLILESASTNQTSMYLCASSAGNTGELFFGEGSRLTVL.

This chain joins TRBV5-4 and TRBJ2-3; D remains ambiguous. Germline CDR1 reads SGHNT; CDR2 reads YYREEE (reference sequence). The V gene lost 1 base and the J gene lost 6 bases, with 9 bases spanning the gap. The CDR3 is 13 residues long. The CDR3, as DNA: TGTGCCAGCAGCTTGCGGGTATTGGATACGCAGTATTTT. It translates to CASSLRVLDTQYF. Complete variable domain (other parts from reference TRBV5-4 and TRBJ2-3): ETGVTQSPTHLIKTRGQQVTLRCSSQSGHNTVSWYQQALGQGPQFIFQYYREEENGRGNFPPRFSGLQFPNYSSELNVNALELDDSALYLCASSLRVLDTQYFGPGTRLTVL.

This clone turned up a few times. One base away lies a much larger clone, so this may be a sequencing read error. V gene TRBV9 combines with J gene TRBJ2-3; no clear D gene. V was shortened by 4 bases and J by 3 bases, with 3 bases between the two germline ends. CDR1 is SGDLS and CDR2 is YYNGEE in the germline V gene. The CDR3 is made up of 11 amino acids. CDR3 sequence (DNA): TGTGCCAGCAGCCAAACAGATACGCAGTATTTT. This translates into CASSQTDTQYF.

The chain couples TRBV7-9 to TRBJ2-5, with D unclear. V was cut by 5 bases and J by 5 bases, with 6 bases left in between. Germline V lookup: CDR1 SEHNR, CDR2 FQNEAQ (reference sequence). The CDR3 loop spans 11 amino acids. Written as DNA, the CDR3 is TGTGCCAGCAGCATATGGGAGACCCAGTACTTC. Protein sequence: CASSIWETQYF.

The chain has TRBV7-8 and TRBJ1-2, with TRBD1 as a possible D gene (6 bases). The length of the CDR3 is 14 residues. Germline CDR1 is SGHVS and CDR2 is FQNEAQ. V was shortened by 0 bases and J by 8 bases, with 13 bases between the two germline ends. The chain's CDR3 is CASSLAVQGVGYTF. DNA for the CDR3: TGTGCCAGCAGCTTAGCGGTACAGGGTGTAGGCTACACCTTC. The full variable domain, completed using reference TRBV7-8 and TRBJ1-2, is GAGVSQSPRYKVAKRGQDVALRCDPISGHVSLFWYQQALGQGPEFLTYFQNEAQLDKSGLPSDRFFAERPEGSVSTLKIQRTQQEDSAVYLCASSLAVQGVGYTFGSGTRLTVV.